Listed here are 2 T cell receptor beta chains from one sample, sequenced in a study of blood T cell repertoires in COVID-19. Profiling relied on immunoSEQ multiplex PCR, and the TCRdb table lists in-frame clones only, not all of them. The table has 120,000 to 150,000 clones, about nine tenths seen once; the top ten hold more than 2.5%. Sequencing used peripheral blood. The receptors originated from a human donor with COVID-19, enrolled during active disease. The donor label of this sample is uncertain.

The V and J genes are TRBV6-5 and TRBJ1-1; no clear D. Trimming removed 7 bases from V and 6 bases from J, with 12 bases in between. The CDR3 extends over 12 amino acids. Germline-derived CDR1 and CDR2 are MNHEY and SVGAGI. CDR3 in amino acids: CASMWTRAEAFF. For the CDR3, the DNA is TGTGCCAGCATGTGGACGAGGGCTGAAGCTTTCTTT.

The chain links TRBV10-3 to TRBJ2-1; 12 nucleotides align to TRBD2. Trimming at V came to 6 bases and at J to 12 bases, leaving 9 bases not matched to a gene. Germline values: CDR1 ENHRY, CDR2 SYGVKD. This CDR3 has 14 residues. CDR3 amino acids: CAIRGTSGSGGQFF. The CDR3 DNA is TGTGCCATCAGGGGGACTAGCGGGTCCGGCGGGCAGTTCTTC.